This record concerns one T cell receptor beta chain sequence. Its antigen is not known. The assay was immunoSEQ multiplex PCR, and TCRdb's table has in-frame clones only and misses some. The sample lists some 980,000 clones, about 80% occurring once. The V gene lost 6 bases and the J gene lost 1 base, with 22 bases spanning the gap. The CDR3 is 17 residues long. CDR1 SGHDT and CDR2 YYEEEE come from the germline V gene. The data derive from a study of shared clonotypes between healthy human individuals. Broader study findings: In contrast to clonotypes shared by all four donors, non-shared clonotypes had lower generation probabilities.

Into CD45RA+ naive and CD45RA-negative memory subsets, the CD4+ cells were split. The sequence derives from a man in his late teens or twenties in good health. The chain carries TRBV5-6 and TRBJ2-5; possible D gene TRBD2, 5 bases. The sample comprised memory CD4+ T cells sorted from blood. The sample's subset: CD45RA-negative fraction. The CDR3 DNA reads as TGTGCCAGCACTTTGCAGGTGGGGAGCGGCACCCAAGAGACCCAGTACTTC. It codes for CASTLQVGSGTQETQYF.